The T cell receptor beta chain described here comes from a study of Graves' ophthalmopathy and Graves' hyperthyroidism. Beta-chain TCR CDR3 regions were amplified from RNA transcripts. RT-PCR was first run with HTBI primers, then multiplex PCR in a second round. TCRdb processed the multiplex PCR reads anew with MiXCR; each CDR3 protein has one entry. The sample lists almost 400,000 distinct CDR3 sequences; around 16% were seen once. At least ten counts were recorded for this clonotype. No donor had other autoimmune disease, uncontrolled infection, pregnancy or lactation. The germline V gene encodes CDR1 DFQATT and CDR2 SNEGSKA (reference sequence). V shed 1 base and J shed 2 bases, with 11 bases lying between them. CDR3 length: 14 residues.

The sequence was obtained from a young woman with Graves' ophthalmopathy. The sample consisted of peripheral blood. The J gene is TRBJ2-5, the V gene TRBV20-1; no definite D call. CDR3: CSARGLTVQETQYF. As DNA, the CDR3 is TGCAGTGCTAGAGGTTTGACTGTACAAGAGACCCAGTACTTC.